The T cell receptor (beta chain) described here comes from a study of glioma-infiltrating T cells. Points from the study as a whole: CDR3 overlap between tissue and blood was very small. Non-neoplastic patients had below-expected tissue-blood divergence, while all gliomas exceeded expectation.

Worth noting for this clonotype: Its antigen remains unidentified. One base away lies a much larger clone, so this may be a sequencing read error.

The iRepertoire nested amplicon-rescue multiplex PCR amplified TCR alpha and beta CDR3s from RNA. TCRdb reprocessed the multiplex PCR reads via MiXCR and lists one record per CDR3 protein. The data contain around 170,000 distinct CDR3 sequences, about 46% of them singletons. Per germline, CDR1 MDHEN and CDR2 SYDVKM. This CDR3 is 12 amino acids long. This receptor was identified in a human donor with low-grade glioma or glioblastoma, undergoing nonglioma brain surgery, or in good health (not recorded which). The specimen sequenced was glioma tissue, nonneoplastic brain tissue, or PBMCs (not recorded which). The genes are TRBV28 and TRBJ2-3; a weak D match, TRBD2 (5 bases). In nucleotides, the CDR3 is TGTGCCAGCGGAGGAGCGGCAGATAAGCAGTATTTT. Translated, it gives CASGGAADKQYF.